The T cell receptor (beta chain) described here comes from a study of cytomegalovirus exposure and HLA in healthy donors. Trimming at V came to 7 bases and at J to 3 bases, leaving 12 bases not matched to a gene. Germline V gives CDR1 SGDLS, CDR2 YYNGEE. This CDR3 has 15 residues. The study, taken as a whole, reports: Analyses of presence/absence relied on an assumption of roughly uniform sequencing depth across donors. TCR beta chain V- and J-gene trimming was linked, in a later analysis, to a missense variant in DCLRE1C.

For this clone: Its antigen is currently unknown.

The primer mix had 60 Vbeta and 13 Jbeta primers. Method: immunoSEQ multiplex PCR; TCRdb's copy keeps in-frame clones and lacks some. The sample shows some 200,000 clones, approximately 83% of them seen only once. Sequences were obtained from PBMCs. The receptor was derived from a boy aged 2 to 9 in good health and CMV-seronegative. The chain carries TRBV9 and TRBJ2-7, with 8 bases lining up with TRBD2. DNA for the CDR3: TGTGCCAGCTCTCCCGGGAGGGGCAGGGGCTACGAGCAGTACTTC. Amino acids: CASSPGRGRGYEQYF.